What follows is one T cell receptor (beta chain) and its context. Its target is unknown. TCRdb ran MiXCR on the reads and lists one entry per CDR3 protein. The sample includes 700,000 to 900,000 distinct CDR3 sequences, around 29% of them seen just once. Germline assignment: CDR1 SGHVS and CDR2 FNYEAQ. Trimming pared 4 bases from V and 4 bases from J, leaving 13 bases between. The CDR3 loop spans 14 amino acids. The data were taken from a study of T cell repertoires in cytomegalovirus infection. The chain carries TRBV7-6 and TRBJ1-1; tentatively, D is TRBD1 (5 bases). Sample: cultured CD8+ T cells from PBMCs, taken from culture after CMV antigen stimulation. The receptor was derived from a human donor in good health (CMV status not recorded). Some clones in this sample may be carry-over from other donors' samples. The CDR3 region is CASSSSTGGTEAFF. Written as DNA, the CDR3 is TGTGCCAGCAGCTCCTCGACGGGGGGCACTGAAGCTTTCTTT.